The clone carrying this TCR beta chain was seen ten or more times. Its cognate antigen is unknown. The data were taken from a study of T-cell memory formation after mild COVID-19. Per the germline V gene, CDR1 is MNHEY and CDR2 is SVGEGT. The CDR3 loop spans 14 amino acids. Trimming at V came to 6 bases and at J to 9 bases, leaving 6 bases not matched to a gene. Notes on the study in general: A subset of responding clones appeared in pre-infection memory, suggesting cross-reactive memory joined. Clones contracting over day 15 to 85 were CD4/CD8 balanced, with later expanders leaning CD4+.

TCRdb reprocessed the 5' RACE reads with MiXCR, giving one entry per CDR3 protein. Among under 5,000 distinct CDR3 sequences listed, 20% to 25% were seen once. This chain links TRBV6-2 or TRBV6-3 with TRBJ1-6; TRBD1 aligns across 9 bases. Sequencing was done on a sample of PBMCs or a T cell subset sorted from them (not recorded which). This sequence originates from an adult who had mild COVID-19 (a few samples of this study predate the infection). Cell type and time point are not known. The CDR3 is CASRGDREPSPLHF. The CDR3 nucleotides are TGTGCCAGCAGGGGGGACAGGGAACCTTCACCCCTCCACTTT.